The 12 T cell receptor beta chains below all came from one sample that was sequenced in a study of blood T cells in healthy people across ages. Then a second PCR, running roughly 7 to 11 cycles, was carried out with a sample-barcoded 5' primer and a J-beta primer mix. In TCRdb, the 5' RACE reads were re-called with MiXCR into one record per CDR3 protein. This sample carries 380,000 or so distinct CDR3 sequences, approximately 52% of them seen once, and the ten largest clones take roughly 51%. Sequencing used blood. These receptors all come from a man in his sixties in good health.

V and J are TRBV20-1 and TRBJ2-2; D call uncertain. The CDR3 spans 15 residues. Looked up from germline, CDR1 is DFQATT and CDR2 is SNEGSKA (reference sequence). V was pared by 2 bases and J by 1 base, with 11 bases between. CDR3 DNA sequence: TGCAGTGCTAGATCCCTTAAAGGGAACACCGGGGAGCTGTTTTTT. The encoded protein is CSARSLKGNTGELFF.

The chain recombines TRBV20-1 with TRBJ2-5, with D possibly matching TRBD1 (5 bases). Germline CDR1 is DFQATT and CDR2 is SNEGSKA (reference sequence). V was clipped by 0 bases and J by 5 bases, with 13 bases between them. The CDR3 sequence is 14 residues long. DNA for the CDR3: TGCAGTGCTAGAGATGGGGCAGGGCGGGAGACCCAGTACTTC. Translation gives CSARDGAGRETQYF.

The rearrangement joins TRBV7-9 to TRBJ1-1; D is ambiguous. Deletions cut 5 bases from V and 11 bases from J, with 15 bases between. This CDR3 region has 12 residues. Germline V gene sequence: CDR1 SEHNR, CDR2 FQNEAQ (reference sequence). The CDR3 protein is CASSARGPGAFF. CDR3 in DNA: TGTGCCAGCAGCGCCCGAGGGCCTGGGGCTTTCTTT. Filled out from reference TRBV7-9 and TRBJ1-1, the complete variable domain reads DTGVSQNPRHKITKRGQNVTFRCDPISEHNRLYWYRQTLGQGPEFLTYFQNEAQLEKSRLLSDRFSAERPKGSFSTLEIQRTEQGDSAMYLCASSARGPGAFFGQGTRLTVV.

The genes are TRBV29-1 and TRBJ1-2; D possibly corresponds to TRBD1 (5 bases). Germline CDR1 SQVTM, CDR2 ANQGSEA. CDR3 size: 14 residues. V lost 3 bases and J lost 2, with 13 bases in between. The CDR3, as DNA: TGCAGCGTTGATGATCCCGGGACGAACTATGGCTACACCTTC. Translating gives CSVDDPGTNYGYTF.

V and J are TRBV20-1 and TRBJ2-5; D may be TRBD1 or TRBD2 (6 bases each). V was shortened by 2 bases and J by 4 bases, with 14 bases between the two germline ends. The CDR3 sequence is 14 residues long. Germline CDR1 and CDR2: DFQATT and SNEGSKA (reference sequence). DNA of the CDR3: TGCAGTGCTAGACGAGGGGGGCCTGGAGAGACCCAGTACTTC. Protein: CSARRGGPGETQYF.

CDR3 DNA sequence: TGCAGTGCAGACCCGGGACAGGGGGGACACAATGAGCAGTTCTTC. This translates into CSADPGQGGHNEQFF. The rearrangement joins TRBV20-1 to TRBJ2-1; 11 bases align to TRBD1. CDR1 and CDR2 from the germline V gene are DFQATT and SNEGSKA (reference sequence). Trimming cost V 6 bases and J 5 bases; bases outside gene matches: 9. The CDR3 totals 15 residues.

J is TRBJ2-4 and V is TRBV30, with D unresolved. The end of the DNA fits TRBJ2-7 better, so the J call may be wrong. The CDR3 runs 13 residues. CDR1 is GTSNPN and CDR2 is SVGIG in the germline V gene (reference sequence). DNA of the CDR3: TGTGCCTGGAGCGAGGATTCCCCCTACGAGCAGTACTTC. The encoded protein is CAWSEDSPYEQYF.

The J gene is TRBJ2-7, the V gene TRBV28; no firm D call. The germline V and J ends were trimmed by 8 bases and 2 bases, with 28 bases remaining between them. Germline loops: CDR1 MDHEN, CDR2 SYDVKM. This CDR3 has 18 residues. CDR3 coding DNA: TGTGCCAGCTTAGGAGCCCCGGGCTCACGAAAAAGCCCCTACGAGCAGTACTTC. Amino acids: CASLGAPGSRKSPYEQYF.

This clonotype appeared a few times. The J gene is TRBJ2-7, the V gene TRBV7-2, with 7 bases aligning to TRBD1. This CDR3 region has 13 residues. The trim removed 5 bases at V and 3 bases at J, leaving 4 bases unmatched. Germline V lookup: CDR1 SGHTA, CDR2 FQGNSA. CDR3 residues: CASSPRQGYEQYF. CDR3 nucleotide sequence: TGTGCCAGCAGCCCCCGACAGGGCTACGAGCAGTACTTC.

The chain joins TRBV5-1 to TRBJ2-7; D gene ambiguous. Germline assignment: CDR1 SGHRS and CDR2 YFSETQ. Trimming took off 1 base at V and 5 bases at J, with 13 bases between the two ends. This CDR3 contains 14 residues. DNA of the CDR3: TGCGCCAGCAGCTTGTCGACTCCCTCTAACGAGCAGTACTTC. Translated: CASSLSTPSNEQYF.

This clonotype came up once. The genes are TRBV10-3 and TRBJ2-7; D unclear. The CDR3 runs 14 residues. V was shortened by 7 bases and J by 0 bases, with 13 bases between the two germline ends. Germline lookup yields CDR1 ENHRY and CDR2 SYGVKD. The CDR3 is CAIKGKESSYEQYF. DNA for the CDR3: TGTGCCATCAAGGGAAAGGAGAGCTCCTACGAGCAGTACTTC.

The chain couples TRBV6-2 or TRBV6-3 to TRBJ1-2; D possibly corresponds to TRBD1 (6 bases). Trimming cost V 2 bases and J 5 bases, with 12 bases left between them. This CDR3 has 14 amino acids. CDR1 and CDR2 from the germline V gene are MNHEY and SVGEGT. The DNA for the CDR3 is TGTGCCAGCAGTTACGTCAGGGGCCGGTATGGCTACACCTTC. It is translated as CASSYVRGRYGYTF.